The sequence of this TCR beta chain was determined in a study of T cells after yellow fever vaccination. Worth noting for this clonotype: The antigen remains undetermined.

Trimming removed 3 bases at V and 2 bases at J, with 17 bases between. This CDR3 is 16 amino acids long. In germline, CDR1 is SGHAT, CDR2 FQNNGV. Study-level findings and limits: Highly abundant clonotypes carried over from the bulk population could end up in FACS-sorted repertoires as contaminants.

Each CDR3 protein gets one entry after TCRdb re-called the 5' RACE reads with MiXCR. The data hold approximately 61,000 distinct CDR3 sequences, with roughly 6.9% observed a single time. The genes are TRBV11-2 and TRBJ2-7; D unclear. The sample in question was CD8+ T cells sorted from PBMCs, obtained on the day of the first yellow fever vaccination. The source of this sequence is a man aged 18-30 years who received the YFV17D yellow fever vaccine. The DNA of the CDR3 is TGTGCCAGCAGCTTCGGTCCCCTTGGCAGCGCCTACGAGCAGTACGTC. Translation: CASSFGPLGSAYEQYV.